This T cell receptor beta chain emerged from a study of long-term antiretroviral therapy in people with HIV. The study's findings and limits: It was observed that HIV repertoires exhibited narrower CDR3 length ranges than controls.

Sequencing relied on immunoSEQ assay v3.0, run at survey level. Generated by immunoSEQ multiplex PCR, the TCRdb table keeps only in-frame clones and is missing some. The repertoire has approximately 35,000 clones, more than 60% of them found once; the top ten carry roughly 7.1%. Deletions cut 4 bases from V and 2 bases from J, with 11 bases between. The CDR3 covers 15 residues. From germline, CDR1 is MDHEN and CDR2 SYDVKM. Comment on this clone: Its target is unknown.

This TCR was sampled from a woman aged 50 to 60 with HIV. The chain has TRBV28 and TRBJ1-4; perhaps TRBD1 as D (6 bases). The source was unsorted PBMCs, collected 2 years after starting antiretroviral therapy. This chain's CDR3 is CASSSHRATNEKLFF. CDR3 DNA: TGTGCCAGCAGTTCCCACAGGGCCACTAATGAAAAACTGTTTTTT.